These 15 T cell receptor beta chains originate from one sample sequenced in a study of T cells in women clearing cervical HPV infection. Sequenced by immunoSEQ multiplex PCR; TCRdb stores in-frame clones only, minus some. The repertoire table contains some 30,000 clones. The sequencing sample was made of blood buffy coat. The receptors come from a woman aged 18 to 69 with a cervical HPV16 infection that either progressed to CIN3+ or cleared (not recorded which).

CDR3 DNA, as far as it was read: TGTGCCAGCAGCCCAACCCCCGGGACTAGCGGGGGGGCCCACAATGAG. Protein sequence: CASSPTPGTSGGAHNE. The entire CDR3 is CASSPTPGTSGGAHNEQFF. The chain is built from TRBV13 and TRBJ2-1, with 16 bases fitting TRBD2. Coverage ceases 3 residues before the CDR3 finishes, and the germline J gene fills in the end. Trimming at V came to 5 bases and at J to 5 bases, leaving 12 bases not matched to a gene. The length of the CDR3 is 19 residues. Germline V gene lookup returns CDR1 PRHDT and CDR2 FYEKMQ (reference sequence).

A remark on this clone: The CDR3 extends 3 residues past the end of the read, so its final part is completed from the germline J gene. V and J are TRBV20-1 and TRBJ1-1; D gene ambiguous. The CDR3 length is 14 residues. Germline CDR1 reads DFQATT; CDR2 reads SNEGSKA (reference sequence). V lost 0 bases, J lost 1 base, and 9 bases lay in between. This CDR3 reads CSARDQWPNTEAFF. The part of the CDR3 DNA that was read is TGCAGTGCTAGAGATCAATGGCCGAACACTGAA.

The CDR3 DNA, read in part, is TGCGCCAGCAGCCTAGCGGGTTTTAGCACAGATACG. Translation gives CASSLAGFSTDT. In full, the CDR3 is CASSLAGFSTDTQYF. This sequence joins TRBV4-1 and TRBJ2-3; TRBD2 agrees at 7 bases. The read comes to an end 3 residues before the CDR3 does, leaving the germline J gene to fill in the end. The CDR3 contains 15 residues. V lost 4 bases and J lost 0; bases outside the gene matches: 4. Germline CDR1 is MGHRA and CDR2 is YSYEKL.

As regards this clone: The read terminates 3 residues ahead of where the CDR3 ends, so the germline J gene completes it. The chain is built from TRBV7-8 and TRBJ2-1; D is unclear. V lost 1 base to trimming and J lost 8 bases, with 9 bases between them. This CDR3 contains 13 residues. Germline values: CDR1 SGHVS, CDR2 FQNEAQ. The CDR3 is CASSLGLRDEQFF. CDR3 DNA, as far as it was read: TGTGCCAGCAGCTTAGGGTTGCGAGATGAG.

Worth noting for this clone: The CDR3 goes on 3 residues after the read ends, and that part is filled in from the germline J gene. The V and J genes are TRBV2 and TRBJ2-7, with a weak D call TRBD1 (5 bases). V shed 1 base and J shed 3 bases, with 7 bases lying between them. Germline V gene lookup returns CDR1 SNHLY and CDR2 FYNNEI. This CDR3 comprises 13 residues. The CDR3 reads CASSEVRVYEQYF. The CDR3 DNA, read in part, is TGTGCCAGCAGTGAAGTCAGGGTCTACGAG.

Partial CDR3 DNA: TGTGCCAGCAGCTTAGAACTAGCGGGAGGAAGGAATACG. This codes for CASSLELAGGRNT. In full, the CDR3 is CASSLELAGGRNTQYF. The chain employs TRBV7-6 and TRBJ2-3, with TRBD2 matching 12 bases. The CDR3 extends 3 residues past the end of the read, so its final part is completed from the germline J gene. Losses at the gene ends were 1 base for V and 7 bases for J; bases not matched to a gene: 6. Germline values: CDR1 SGHVS, CDR2 FNYEAQ. CDR3 length: 16 residues.

Turning to this clone: The read terminates 3 residues ahead of where the CDR3 ends, so the germline J gene completes it. The chain is built from TRBV20-1 and TRBJ2-7; 8 nucleotides agree with TRBD2. The CDR3 is made up of 14 amino acids. Germline CDR1 is DFQATT and CDR2 is SNEGSKA (reference sequence). The ends lost 1 base at V and 6 bases at J; junction bases unmatched: 8. The CDR3 is CSARGVAGSGEQYF. CDR3 DNA, as far as it was read: TGCAGTGCTAGAGGAGTAGCGGGGTCCGGCGAG.

On this clone: The CDR3 end lies 3 residues beyond the end of the read and is filled in from the germline J gene. The V gene is TRBV5-6, the J gene TRBJ2-2, with 10 nucleotides matching TRBD1. The CDR3 runs 15 residues. CDR1 and CDR2 from the germline V gene are SGHDT and YYEEEE. The sequenced CDR3 bases are TGTGCCAGCAGCTCCCCGGGACAGGGGACTGAAAAG. Its translation: CASSSPGQGTEK. The full CDR3 protein reads CASSSPGQGTEKLFF.

About this clone: From the germline J gene comes the end of the CDR3, since the read stops 3 residues before it. The chain employs TRBV5-1 and TRBJ2-2; tentatively, D is TRBD1 (8 bases). The CDR3 runs to 15 residues. Germline V lookup: CDR1 SGHRS, CDR2 YFSETQ. The covered CDR3 bases are TGCGCCAGCAGCTTGGCCGGGGGGACAGGCGAAAAG. It translates to CASSLAGGTGEK. The entire CDR3 reads CASSLAGGTGEKLFF.

With regard to this clone: Compared with germline, one end of the junction differs, possibly owing to a read error. Sequencing ends 3 residues short of the CDR3 end; the germline J gene provides the rest. At the DNA level, this CDR3 is encoded by other sequences in the same sample as well. The J gene is TRBJ1-3, the V gene TRBV20-1; D might be TRBD1 (5 bases). The germline V gene has CDR1 DFQATT and CDR2 SNEGSKA (reference sequence). CDR3 length: 14 residues. The CDR3 bases that were read are TGCAGTGCATTACAGGCGAACTCTGGAAACACG. It codes for CSALQANSGNT. In full, the CDR3 is CSALQANSGNTIYF.

Comments on this clone: The missing CDR3 end, 3 residues past where the read stops, is filled in from the germline J gene. The genes are TRBV20-1 and TRBJ2-7, with D unclear. From germline, CDR1 is DFQATT and CDR2 SNEGSKA (reference sequence). Trimming cost V 5 bases and J 4 bases, with 12 bases left between them. The CDR3 runs to 12 residues. The covered CDR3 bases are TGCAGTGCTCGCTCCCTCACTTACGAG. This encodes CSARSLTYE. The whole CDR3 protein reads CSARSLTYEQYF.

As concerns this clone: The read finishes 3 residues shy of the CDR3 end, and the germline J gene is used to complete it. The J gene is TRBJ1-2, the V gene TRBV5-5, with D possibly being TRBD1 (5 bases). V was cut by 3 bases and J by 5 bases, with 5 bases left in between. Germline assignment: CDR1 SGHKS and CDR2 YYEKEE (reference sequence). CDR3 length: 11 residues. CDR3 in amino acids: CASSSGYGYTF. The part of the CDR3 DNA that was read is TGTGCCAGCAGCTCAGGGTATGGC.

With respect to this clone: Read coverage stops 3 residues before the CDR3 terminus; the germline J gene supplies the remainder. The chain combines TRBV4-1 with TRBJ2-7; 12 nucleotides match TRBD2. This CDR3 has 17 residues. V shed 0 bases and J 2 bases; nucleotides not matched to a gene: 5. Germline CDR1 and CDR2: MGHRA and YSYEKL. The CDR3: CASSQDGLAGGTYEQYF. The CDR3 DNA, read in part, is TGCGCCAGCAGCCAAGACGGGCTAGCGGGGGGGACCTACGAG.

As concerns this clone: The sequenced fragment ends 3 residues before the CDR3 boundary, so the rest is inferred from the germline J gene. The chain carries TRBV20-1 and TRBJ2-7, with TRBD2 matching over 9 bases. Looked up from germline, CDR1 is DFQATT and CDR2 is SNEGSKA (reference sequence). This CDR3 spans 14 amino acids. Unmatched junction bases numbered 2, after V lost 0 bases and J lost 2 bases. The CDR3 spells CSARELAGAYEQYF. CDR3 DNA, as far as it was read: TGCAGTGCTAGAGAGTTAGCGGGGGCCTACGAG.

Notes on this clone: A junction boundary mismatches the germline segment, possibly from a read error. Read data end 3 residues before the CDR3 end; the end is taken from the germline J gene. Other DNA sequences within the sample encode an identical CDR3. The V and J genes are TRBV5-1 and TRBJ1-3, with a tentative D call TRBD1 (6 bases). The CDR3 covers 17 residues. Germline values: CDR1 SGHRS, CDR2 YFSETQ. This chain's CDR3 is CASSLAAPTGRGNTIYF. The DNA read from the CDR3 is TGCGCCAGCAGCTTGGCAGCCCCCACAGGGCGAGGAAACACA.